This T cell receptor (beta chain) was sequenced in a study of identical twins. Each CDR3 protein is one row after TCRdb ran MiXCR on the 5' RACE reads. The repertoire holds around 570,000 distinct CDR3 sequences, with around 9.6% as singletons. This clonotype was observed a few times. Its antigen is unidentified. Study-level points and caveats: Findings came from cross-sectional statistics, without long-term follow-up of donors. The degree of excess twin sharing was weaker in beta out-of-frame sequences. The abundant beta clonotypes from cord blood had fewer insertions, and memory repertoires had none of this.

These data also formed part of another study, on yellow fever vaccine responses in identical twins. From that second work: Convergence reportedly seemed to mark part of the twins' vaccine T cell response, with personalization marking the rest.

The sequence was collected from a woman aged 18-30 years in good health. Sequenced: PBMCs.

The CDR3 protein is CASSLLLNSYNEQFF. The CDR3 region has the DNA TGTGCCAGCAGCTTATTGCTTAACTCCTACAATGAGCAGTTCTTC. The chain uses TRBV7-3 and TRBJ2-1, with D unresolved. With 2 bases removed from V and 0 bases from J, the gap between germline ends came to 8 bases. The germline gives CDR1 SGHTA, CDR2 FQGTGA. The CDR3 runs 15 residues.